Listed here are 6 T cell receptor beta chains from one sample, sequenced in a study of blood T cell repertoires in COVID-19. Repertoires were generated with immunoSEQ multiplex PCR, while TCRdb's copy carries only in-frame clones and drops some. The repertoire holds 650,000 to 800,000 clones, with 85% to 90% as singletons. Input material: peripheral blood. These receptors came from a woman aged 18-35 years with acute or convalescent COVID-19.

The chain combines TRBV6-5 with TRBJ1-1; the D gene is possibly TRBD1 (5 bases). The V end was cut by 0 bases, the J end by 5 bases, with 13 bases between. This CDR3 contains 15 residues. The germline gives CDR1 MNHEY, CDR2 SVGAGI. CDR3 region: CASSYSEGRGTEAFF. The CDR3 DNA follows: TGTGCCAGCAGTTACTCGGAGGGGCGGGGGACTGAAGCTTTCTTT.

This rearrangement joins TRBV4-1 to TRBJ2-7; tentative D call: TRBD2 (5 bases). The CDR3 loop spans 16 amino acids. Germline V lookup: CDR1 MGHRA, CDR2 YSYEKL. V was clipped by 2 bases and J by 0 bases, with 14 bases between them. In DNA form, the CDR3 reads TGCGCCAGCAGCCAATATTTCCCTGGGAGCTCCTACGAGCAGTACTTC. This gives the protein CASSQYFPGSSYEQYF.

V gene TRBV28 combines with J gene TRBJ2-7, with 7 bases identical to TRBD1. In germline, CDR1 is MDHEN, CDR2 SYDVKM. Trimming took 1 base from V and 1 from J; bases not matched to a gene: 10. The CDR3 has 17 amino acids. This CDR3 reads CASSLYRDSVTSYEQYF. CDR3 bases: TGTGCCAGCAGTTTATATCGGGACAGCGTTACGTCCTACGAGCAGTACTTC.

The J gene is TRBJ2-2, the V gene TRBV25-1, with D possibly TRBD2 on 5 matching bases. CDR3 length equals 14 residues. Per germline, CDR1 MGHDK and CDR2 SYGVNS. Trimming stripped 3 bases from V and 4 bases from J, with 9 bases between. The CDR3 sequence is CASSEPGITGELFF. Written as DNA, the CDR3 is TGTGCCAGCAGTGAGCCGGGAATCACCGGGGAGCTGTTTTTT.

The rearrangement uses TRBV5-1 and TRBJ1-1; tentatively, D is TRBD1 (5 bases). Germline V gene lookup returns CDR1 SGHRS and CDR2 YFSETQ. V gave up 4 bases and J gave up 6 bases, with 16 bases separating them. This CDR3 is 14 amino acids long. The CDR3 nucleotides read TGCGCCAGCAGCGAAGGGGTGACGTTCTCTGAAGCTTTCTTT. It encodes CASSEGVTFSEAFF.

In regard to this clone: This CDR3 is missing its conserved last phenylalanine or tryptophan, likely due to a read error. The gene calls are TRBV6-1 and TRBJ1-2, with a tentative D call TRBD1 (5 bases). Germline CDR1 reads MNHNS; CDR2 reads SASEGT. Trimming removed 3 bases at V and 7 bases at J, with 12 bases between. This CDR3 contains 13 residues. CDR3 loop: CASSEEGLVGYTL. The CDR3 coding sequence is TGTGCCAGCAGTGAGGAGGGGTTGGTTGGCTACACCCTC.